This TCR beta chain is from a study of CD8+CD57+ T cells in acquired aplastic anemia. On the study more broadly: Isolated CD4+ and CD8+ cells, once sorted, yielded DNA averaging about 3.4 ug. Healthy donor CD4+ cell samples had a mean of around 11 million reads. Study-level results: The same twenty-nine CD8+ CDR3 sequences occurred in patients and in controls.

Trimming removed 6 bases at V and 7 bases at J, with 13 bases between. This CDR3 is built from 14 residues. The germline CDR1 and CDR2 sequences are SNHLY and FYNNEI. According to the study, genomic DNA was the template for TCR beta VDJ and CDR3 profiling. TCRdb re-called the reads through MiXCR, storing one row per CDR3 protein. The data contain tens of thousands of distinct CDR3 sequences, approximately 73% of them singletons. Notes on this clonotype: Its antigen is unidentified.

V gene TRBV2 combines with J gene TRBJ1-6; no reliable D call. The sequence was obtained from a human donor in good health, serving as a control. The sample was sorted CD4+, CD8+, or CD8+CD57+ T cells (not recorded which) from PBMCs. CDR3 amino acids: CASRGSTRNSPLHF. CDR3 sequence (DNA): TGTGCCAGCAGGGGGTCAACTCGGAATTCACCCCTCCACTTT. The full variable domain, its missing parts supplied by reference TRBV2 and TRBJ1-6, is EPEVTQTPSHQVTQMGQEVILRCVPISNHLYFYWYRQILGQKVEFLVSFYNNEISEKSEIFDDQFSVERPDGSNFTLKIRSTKLEDSAMYFCASRGSTRNSPLHFGNGTRLTVT.